This T cell receptor beta chain was obtained from a study of cytomegalovirus exposure and HLA in healthy donors. Turning to this clone: The antigen remains undetermined.

Study-wide points: The study flagged some 180 TCR beta chains as cytomegalovirus-associated. As a later analysis showed, several of the most significant clusters appeared to be linked to common viral pathogens. A later analysis found most CMV-associated TCR beta chains apparently HLA-restricted.

The length of the CDR3 is 14 residues. Trimming at V came to 4 bases and at J to 5 bases, leaving 7 bases not matched to a gene. Germline values: CDR1 SGHNT, CDR2 YYREEE (reference sequence). PCR amplification relied on 60 Vbeta primers (plus 13 Jbeta primers). Source study methods: About 10 million shared chains were among around 80 million unique TCR beta chains counted in a later analysis. Clones were sequenced by immunoSEQ multiplex PCR, and TCRdb holds only the in-frame ones, with some missing. D and trimming come from the DNA, and the V and J calls and clone size come from that table. The sample includes about 150,000 clones, around 74% of them seen just once.

The rearrangement links TRBV5-4 to TRBJ2-3; 7 bases map to TRBD2. The sequencing sample was made of PBMCs. The source is a man between 18 and 29 years old in good health and CMV-seronegative. As DNA, the CDR3 is TGTGCCAGCAGCGGGGGGGTAGCGGGAGATACGCAGTATTTT. Protein product: CASSGGVAGDTQYF.